Given below is one T cell receptor beta chain in context. This sample was included in a study of blood T cell repertoires in COVID-19. Study background: Nucleic acid was either cDNA or gDNA, and it came from T cells, B-cell-depleted T cells, or PBMCs.

Germline CDR1 and CDR2: SEHNR and FQNEAQ (reference sequence). V lost 11 bases to trimming and J lost 5 bases, with 9 bases between them. The CDR3 has 10 residues. Method: immunoSEQ multiplex PCR; TCRdb's copy keeps in-frame clones and lacks some. The sample records around 220,000 clones, 70% to 90% being singletons. Sequencing was done on a sample of PBMCs or T cells enriched from blood (not recorded which). The chain uses TRBV7-9 and TRBJ2-5; maybe TRBD1 (6 bases). This clonotype was obtained from a woman in her fifties or sixties with acute COVID-19. The DNA of the CDR3 is TGTGCCTCAGGGGACGAGACCCAGTACTTC. Amino acids: CASGDETQYF.